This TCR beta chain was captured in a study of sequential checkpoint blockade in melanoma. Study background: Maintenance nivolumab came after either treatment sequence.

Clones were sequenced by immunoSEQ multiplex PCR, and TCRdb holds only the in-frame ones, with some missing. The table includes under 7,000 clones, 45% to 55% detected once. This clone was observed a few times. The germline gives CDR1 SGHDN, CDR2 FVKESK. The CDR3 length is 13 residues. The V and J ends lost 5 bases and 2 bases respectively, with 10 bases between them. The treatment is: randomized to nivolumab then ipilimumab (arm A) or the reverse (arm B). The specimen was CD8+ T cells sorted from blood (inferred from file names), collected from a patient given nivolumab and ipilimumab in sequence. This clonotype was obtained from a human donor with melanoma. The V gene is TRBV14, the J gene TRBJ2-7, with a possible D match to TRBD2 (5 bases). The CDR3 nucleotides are TGTGCCAGCAGCTTCCGGGGAACCTACGAGCAGTACTTC. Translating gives CASSFRGTYEQYF.